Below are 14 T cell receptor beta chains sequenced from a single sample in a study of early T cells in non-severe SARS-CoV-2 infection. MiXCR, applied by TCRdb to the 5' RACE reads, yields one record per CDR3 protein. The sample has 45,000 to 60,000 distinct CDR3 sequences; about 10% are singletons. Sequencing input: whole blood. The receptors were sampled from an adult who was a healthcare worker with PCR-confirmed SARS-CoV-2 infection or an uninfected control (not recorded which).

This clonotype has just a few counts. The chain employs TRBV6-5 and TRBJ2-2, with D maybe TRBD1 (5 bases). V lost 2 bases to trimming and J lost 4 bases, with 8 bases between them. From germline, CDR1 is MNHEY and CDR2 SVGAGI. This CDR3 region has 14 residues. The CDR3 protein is CASSYDSGTGELFF. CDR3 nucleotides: TGTGCCAGCAGTTACGACAGTGGCACCGGGGAGCTGTTTTTT.

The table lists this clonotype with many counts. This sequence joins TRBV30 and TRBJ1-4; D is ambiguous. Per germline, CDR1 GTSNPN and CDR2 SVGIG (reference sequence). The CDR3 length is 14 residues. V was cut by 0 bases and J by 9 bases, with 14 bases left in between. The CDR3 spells CAWSVEPLGKKLFF. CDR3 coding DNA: TGTGCCTGGAGTGTAGAACCATTGGGGAAAAAACTGTTTTTT.

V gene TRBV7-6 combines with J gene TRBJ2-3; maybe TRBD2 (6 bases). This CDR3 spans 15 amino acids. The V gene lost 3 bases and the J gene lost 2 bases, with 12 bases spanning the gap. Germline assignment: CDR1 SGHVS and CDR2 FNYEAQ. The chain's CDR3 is CASSFNPDYTDTQYF. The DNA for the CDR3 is TGTGCCAGCAGCTTCAATCCGGACTACACAGATACGCAGTATTTT.

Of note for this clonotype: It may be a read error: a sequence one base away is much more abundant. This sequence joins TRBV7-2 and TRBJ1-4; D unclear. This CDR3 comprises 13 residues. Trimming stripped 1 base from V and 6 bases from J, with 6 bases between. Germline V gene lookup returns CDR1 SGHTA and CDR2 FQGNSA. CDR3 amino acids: CTSSLGPDEKLFF. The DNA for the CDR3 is TGTACCAGCAGCTTAGGTCCCGATGAAAAACTGTTTTTT.

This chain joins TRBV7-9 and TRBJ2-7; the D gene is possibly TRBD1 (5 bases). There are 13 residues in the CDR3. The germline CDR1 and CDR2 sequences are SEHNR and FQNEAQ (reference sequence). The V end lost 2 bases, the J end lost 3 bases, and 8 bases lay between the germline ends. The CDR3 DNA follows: TGTGCCAGCAGCTTAAAGGGGATCTACGAGCAGTACTTC. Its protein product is CASSLKGIYEQYF.

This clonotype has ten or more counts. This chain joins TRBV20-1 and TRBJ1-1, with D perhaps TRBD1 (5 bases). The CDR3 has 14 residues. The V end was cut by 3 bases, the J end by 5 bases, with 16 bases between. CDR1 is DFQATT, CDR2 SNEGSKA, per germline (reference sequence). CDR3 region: CSARMGPGGTEAFF. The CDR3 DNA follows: TGCAGTGCTAGGATGGGACCAGGCGGAACTGAAGCTTTCTTT.

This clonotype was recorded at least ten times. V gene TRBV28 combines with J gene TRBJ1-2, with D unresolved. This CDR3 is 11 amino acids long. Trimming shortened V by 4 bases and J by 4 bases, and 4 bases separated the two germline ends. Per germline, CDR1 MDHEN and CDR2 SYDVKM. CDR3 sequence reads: CASSSRYGYTF. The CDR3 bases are TGTGCCAGCAGTTCTCGCTATGGCTACACCTTC.

The DNA of the CDR3 is TGCGCCAGCAGCCAAGATCAAGACTTCTGGGGCATTCAGTACTTC. Its protein product is CASSQDQDFWGIQYF. The V gene is TRBV4-1, the J gene TRBJ2-4; D unresolved. The CDR3 length is 15 residues. V lost 0 bases, J lost 9 bases, and 15 bases lay in between. The germline gives CDR1 MGHRA, CDR2 YSYEKL.

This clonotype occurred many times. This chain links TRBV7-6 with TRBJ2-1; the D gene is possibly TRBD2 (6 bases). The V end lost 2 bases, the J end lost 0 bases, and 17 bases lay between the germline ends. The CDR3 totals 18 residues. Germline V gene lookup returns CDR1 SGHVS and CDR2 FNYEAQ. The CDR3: CASSLLFASVSSYNEQFF. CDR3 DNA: TGTGCCAGCAGCTTATTGTTCGCTAGCGTGAGCTCCTACAATGAGCAGTTCTTC.

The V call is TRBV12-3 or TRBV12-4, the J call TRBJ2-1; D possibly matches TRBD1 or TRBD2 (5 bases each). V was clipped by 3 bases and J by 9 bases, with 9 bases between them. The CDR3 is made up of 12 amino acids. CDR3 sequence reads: CASSFTRGEQFF. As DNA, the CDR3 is TGTGCCAGCAGTTTCACTAGGGGTGAGCAGTTCTTC.

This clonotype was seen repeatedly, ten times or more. The CDR3 here is CASSRRDPGGSELFF. As DNA, the CDR3 is TGTGCCAGCAGCCGACGGGACCCAGGAGGATCCGAACTGTTTTTT. The V call is TRBV12-3 or TRBV12-4, the J call TRBJ1-4; possible D gene TRBD1, 5 bases. V was cut by 6 bases and J by 12 bases, with 23 bases left in between. This CDR3 comprises 15 residues.

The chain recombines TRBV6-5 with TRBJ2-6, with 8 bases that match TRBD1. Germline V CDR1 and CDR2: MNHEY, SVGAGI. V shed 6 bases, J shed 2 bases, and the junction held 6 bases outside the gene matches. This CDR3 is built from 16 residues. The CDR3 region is CASRQGQVAGANVLTF. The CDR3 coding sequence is TGTGCCAGCAGGCAGGGACAGGTGGCTGGGGCCAACGTCCTGACTTTC.

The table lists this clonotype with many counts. As DNA, the CDR3 is TGCAGCGTGACGGCCGTTGGGCAGTTCTTC. It specifies CSVTAVGQFF. The chain combines TRBV29-1 with TRBJ2-1; D not certain. Germline V gene sequence: CDR1 SQVTM, CDR2 ANQGSEA. This CDR3 contains 10 residues. The V end lost 6 bases, the J end lost 12 bases, and 12 bases lay between the germline ends.

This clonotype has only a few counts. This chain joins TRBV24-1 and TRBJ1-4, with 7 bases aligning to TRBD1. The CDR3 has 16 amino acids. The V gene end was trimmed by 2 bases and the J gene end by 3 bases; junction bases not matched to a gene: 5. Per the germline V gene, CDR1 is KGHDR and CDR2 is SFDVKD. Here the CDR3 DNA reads TGTGCCACCAGTGATTCGAGGGACAGCCCTAATGAAAAACTGTTTTTT. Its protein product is CATSDSRDSPNEKLFF.